Each of the 2 T cell receptor beta chains below was sequenced from the same sample in a study of T cells in Graves' hyperthyroidism and ophthalmopathy. TCR beta CDR3 regions were amplified from RNA. During a first-round RT-PCR of the TCR CDR3, the HTBI primer set was used. TCRdb reprocessed the multiplex PCR reads via MiXCR and lists one record per CDR3 protein. The profile covers roughly 740,000 distinct CDR3 sequences, with approximately 16% appearing a single time and approximately 8.4% taken by the ten largest. Sequenced sample: blood. Source of these receptors: a man younger than 30 with Graves' hyperthyroidism.

This clonotype appeared many times. The gene calls are TRBV28 and TRBJ2-7; no clear D. The germline gives CDR1 MDHEN, CDR2 SYDVKM. V lost 3 bases and J lost 0, with 9 bases in between. This CDR3 is built from 14 residues. The CDR3 region is CASSFFGSSYEQYF. The CDR3 DNA follows: TGTGCCAGCAGTTTTTTTGGAAGCTCCTACGAGCAGTACTTC.

The chain combines TRBV12-3 or TRBV12-4 with TRBJ1-1; 9 nucleotides line up with TRBD1. The CDR3 extends over 14 amino acids. J was trimmed by 6 bases and V by 5 bases; bases with no gene match: 7. This CDR3 reads CASSPGQGPSEAFF. The CDR3, as DNA: TGTGCCAGCAGTCCCGGACAGGGGCCCTCTGAAGCTTTCTTT.